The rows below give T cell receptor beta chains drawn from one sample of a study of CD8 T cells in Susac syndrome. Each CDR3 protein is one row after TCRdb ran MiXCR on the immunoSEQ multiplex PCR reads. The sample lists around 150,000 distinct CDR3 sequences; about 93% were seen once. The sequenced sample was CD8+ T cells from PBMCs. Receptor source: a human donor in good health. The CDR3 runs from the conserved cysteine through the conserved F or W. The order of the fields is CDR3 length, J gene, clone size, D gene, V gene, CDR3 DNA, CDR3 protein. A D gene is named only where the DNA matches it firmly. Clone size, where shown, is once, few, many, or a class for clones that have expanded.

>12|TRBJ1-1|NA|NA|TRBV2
TGTGCCAGCAGGGGGGCAGGGACTGAAGCTTTCTTT
CASRGAGTEAFF
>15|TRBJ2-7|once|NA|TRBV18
TGTGCCAGCTCACCATCGGACAGCACTAGCTACGAGCAGTACTTC
CASSPSDSTSYEQYF
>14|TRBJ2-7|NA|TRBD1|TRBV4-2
TGTGCCAGCAGCCCAGGACAGGCAGGCTACGAGCAGTACTTC
CASSPGQAGYEQYF
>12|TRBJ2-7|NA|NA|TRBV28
TGTGCCAGCAGTTTTGGGTACTACGAGCAGTACTTC
CASSFGYYEQYF
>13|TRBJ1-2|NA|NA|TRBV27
TGTGCCAGCAGTTTAACCCCTCTCCGTGGCTACACCTTC
CASSLTPLRGYTF
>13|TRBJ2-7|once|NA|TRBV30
TGTGCCTGGAGTGTACATTACTCCTACGAGCAGTACTTC
CAWSVHYSYEQYF
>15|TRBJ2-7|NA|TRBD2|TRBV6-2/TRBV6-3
TGTGCCAGCAGCCACCCCGGACTAGCGACCTACGAGCAGTACTTC
CASSHPGLATYEQYF
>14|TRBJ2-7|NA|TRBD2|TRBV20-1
TGCAGTGTTTTTGGGACTAGCGAAACCTACGAGCAGTACTTC
CSVFGTSETYEQYF
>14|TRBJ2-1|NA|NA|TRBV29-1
TGCAGCGTTGATAGCCAGGACTCCTACAATGAGCAGTTCTTC
CSVDSQDSYNEQFF
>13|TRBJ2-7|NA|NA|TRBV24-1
TGTGCCACCAGTGGTGGAGCCTCCTACGAGCAGTACTTC
CATSGGASYEQYF
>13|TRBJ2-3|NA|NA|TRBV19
TGTGCCAGCATCGGGGCCGTCGCAGATACGCAGTATTTT
CASIGAVADTQYF
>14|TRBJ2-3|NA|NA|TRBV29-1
TGCAGCTCGAACCCAGGGGGGGGTCCAGATACGCAGTATTTT
CSSNPGGGPDTQYF
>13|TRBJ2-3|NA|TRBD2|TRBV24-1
TGTGCCACGAGAGCGGGGTCCATGGATACGCAGTATTTT
CATRAGSMDTQYF
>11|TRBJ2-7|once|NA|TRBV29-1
TGCAGCGCCTATGGGGGCTACGAGCAGTACTTC
CSAYGGYEQYF
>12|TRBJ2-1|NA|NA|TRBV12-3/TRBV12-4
TGTGCCAGCAGTTTTTGGCCGAACGAAGAGTTCTTC
CASSFWPNEEFF
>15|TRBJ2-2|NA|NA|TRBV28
TGTGCCAGCAGTTTAGAACTAGCTTTACCCGGGGAGCTGTTTTTT
CASSLELALPGELFF
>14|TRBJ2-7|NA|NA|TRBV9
TGTGCCAGCAGCGCCTACGGGACGGACATAACGCAGTACTTC
CASSAYGTDITQYF